This T cell receptor (beta chain) was sequenced during a study of cytomegalovirus exposure and HLA in healthy donors. Study-wide context: The study's early data release held around 85 million unique TCRs from HLA-typed donors.

V shed 8 bases and J shed 6 bases, with 28 bases lying between them. CDR1 is SEHNR and CDR2 is FQNEAQ in the germline V gene (reference sequence). The CDR3 is made up of 17 amino acids. Details on this clone: The antigen is not known.

Likely unrecorded immune exposures existed in these nominally healthy donors. Regarding the study as a whole: Later analysis identified several of the most significant clusters that appeared linked to common viral pathogens. Among CMV-associated TCR beta chains, most appeared HLA-restricted in a later analysis.

The PCR used 60 Vbeta and 13 Jbeta primers. Produced via immunoSEQ multiplex PCR; TCRdb's table is partial and in-frame only. The data contain 150,000 to 200,000 clones, around three quarters of them singletons. This sequence originates from a woman aged 35 to 49 in good health and CMV-seronegative. Material for sequencing was PBMCs. J is TRBJ1-1 and V is TRBV7-9, with D possibly TRBD1 on 5 matching bases. In nucleotides, the CDR3 is TGTGCCAGCGGCCCCAAGCGCTTCGCCAACGCGGGGCCTGAAGCTTTCTTT. Its protein is CASGPKRFANAGPEAFF.